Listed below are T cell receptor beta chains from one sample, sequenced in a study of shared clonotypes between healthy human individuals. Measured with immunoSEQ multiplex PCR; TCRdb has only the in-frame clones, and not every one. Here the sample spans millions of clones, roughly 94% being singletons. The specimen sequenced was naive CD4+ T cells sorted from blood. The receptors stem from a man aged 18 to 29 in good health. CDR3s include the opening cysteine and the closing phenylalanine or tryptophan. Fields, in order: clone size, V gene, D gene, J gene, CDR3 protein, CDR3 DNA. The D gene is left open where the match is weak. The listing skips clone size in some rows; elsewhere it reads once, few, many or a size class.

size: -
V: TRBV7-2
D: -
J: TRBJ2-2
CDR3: CASSSRDTNTGELFF
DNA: TGTGCCAGCAGCTCCCGGGACACGAACACCGGGGAGCTGTTTTTT

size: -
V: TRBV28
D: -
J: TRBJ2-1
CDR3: CASSLPGQQADEQFF
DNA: TGTGCCAGCAGTTTACCCGGACAGCAAGCGGATGAGCAGTTCTTC

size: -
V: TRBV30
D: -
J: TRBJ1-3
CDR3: CAWSLLKQASGNTIYF
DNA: TGTGCCTGGAGTCTACTTAAACAGGCCTCTGGAAACACCATATATTTT

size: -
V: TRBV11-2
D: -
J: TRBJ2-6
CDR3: CASSPPSGANVLTF
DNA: TGTGCCAGCAGCCCGCCCTCTGGGGCCAACGTCCTGACTTTC

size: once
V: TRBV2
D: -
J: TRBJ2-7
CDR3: CASSVGNEQYF
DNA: TGTGCCAGCAGTGTGGGGAACGAGCAGTACTTC

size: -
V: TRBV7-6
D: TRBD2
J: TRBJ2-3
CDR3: CASSPGRFASPDTQYF
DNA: TGTGCCAGCAGCCCCGGGAGGTTCGCGTCCCCAGATACGCAGTATTTT

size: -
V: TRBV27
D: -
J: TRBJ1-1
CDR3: CASRTRPTGTNTEAFF
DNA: TGTGCCAGCAGAACCAGGCCGACAGGCACGAACACTGAAGCTTTCTTT

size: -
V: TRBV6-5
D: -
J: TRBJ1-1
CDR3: CASSSGISNTEAFF
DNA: TGTGCCAGCAGTTCCGGGATTTCTAACACTGAAGCTTTCTTT

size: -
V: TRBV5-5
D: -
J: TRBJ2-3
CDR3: CASSFYHEADTQYF
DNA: TGTGCCAGCAGCTTTTATCATGAGGCAGATACGCAGTATTTT

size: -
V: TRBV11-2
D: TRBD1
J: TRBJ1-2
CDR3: CASRQGVSYGYTF
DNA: TGTGCCAGCAGACAGGGGGTTAGCTATGGCTACACCTTC

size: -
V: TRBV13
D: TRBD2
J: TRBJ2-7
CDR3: CASSPTPSGSPEQYF
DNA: TGTGCCAGCAGCCCGACTCCTAGCGGGAGTCCCGAGCAGTACTTC

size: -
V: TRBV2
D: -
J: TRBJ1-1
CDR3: CASSDYTARAAFF
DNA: TGTGCCAGCAGTGATTATACAGCCCGGGCGGCTTTCTTT

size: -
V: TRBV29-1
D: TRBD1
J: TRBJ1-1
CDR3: CSIRQGGTEAFF
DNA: TGCAGCATCCGACAGGGAGGCACTGAAGCTTTCTTT

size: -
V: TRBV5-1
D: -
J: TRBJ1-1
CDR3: CASSRDTNTEAFF
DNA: TGCGCCAGCAGCCGGGACACCAACACTGAAGCTTTCTTT

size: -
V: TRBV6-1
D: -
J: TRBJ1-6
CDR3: CASSEGYSPLHF
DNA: TGTGCCAGCAGTGAAGGGTACTCACCCCTCCACTTT

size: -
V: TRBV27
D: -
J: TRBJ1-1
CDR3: CASSHPGFSAEAFF
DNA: TGTGCCAGCAGCCACCCAGGGTTCAGCGCTGAAGCTTTCTTT

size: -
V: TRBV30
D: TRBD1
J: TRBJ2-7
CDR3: CAWSPGQGVNEQYF
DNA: TGTGCCTGGAGTCCCGGACAGGGTGTTAACGAGCAGTACTTC